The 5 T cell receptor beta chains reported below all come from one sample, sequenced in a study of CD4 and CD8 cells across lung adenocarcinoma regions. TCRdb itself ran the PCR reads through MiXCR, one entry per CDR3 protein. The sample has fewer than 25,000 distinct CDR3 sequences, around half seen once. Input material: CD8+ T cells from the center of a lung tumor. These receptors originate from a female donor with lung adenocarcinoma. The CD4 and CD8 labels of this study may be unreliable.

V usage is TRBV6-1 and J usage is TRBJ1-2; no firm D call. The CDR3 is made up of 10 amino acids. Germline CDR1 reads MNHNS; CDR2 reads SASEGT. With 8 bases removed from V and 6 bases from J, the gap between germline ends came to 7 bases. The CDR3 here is CASREDGYTF. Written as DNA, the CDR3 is TGTGCCAGCCGGGAGGATGGCTACACCTTC.

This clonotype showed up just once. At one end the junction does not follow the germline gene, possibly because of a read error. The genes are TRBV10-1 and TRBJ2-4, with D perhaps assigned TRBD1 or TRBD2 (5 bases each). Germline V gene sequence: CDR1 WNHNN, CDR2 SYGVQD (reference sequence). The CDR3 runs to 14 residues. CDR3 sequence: CGVSGLQDKNIQYF. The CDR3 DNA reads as TGCGGCGTCTCGGGGCTGCAAGACAAAAATATTCAGTACTTC.

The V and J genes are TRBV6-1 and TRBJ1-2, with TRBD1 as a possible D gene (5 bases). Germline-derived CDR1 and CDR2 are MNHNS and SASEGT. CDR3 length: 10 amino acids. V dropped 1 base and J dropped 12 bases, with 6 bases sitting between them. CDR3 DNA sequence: TGTGCCAGCAGTGAAGGGGACGACACCTTC. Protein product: CASSEGDDTF.

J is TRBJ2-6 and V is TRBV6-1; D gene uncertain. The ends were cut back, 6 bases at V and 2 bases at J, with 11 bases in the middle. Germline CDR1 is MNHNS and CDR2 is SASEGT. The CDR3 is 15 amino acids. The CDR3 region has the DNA TGTGCCAGCAGCTTCGACCAAGCTGGGGCCAACGTCCTGACTTTC. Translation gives CASSFDQAGANVLTF.

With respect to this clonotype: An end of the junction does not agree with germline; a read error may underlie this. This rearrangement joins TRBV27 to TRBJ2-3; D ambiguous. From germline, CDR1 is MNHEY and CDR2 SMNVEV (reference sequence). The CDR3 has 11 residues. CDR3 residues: CASRHPETQYF. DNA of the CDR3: TGTGCCAGCCGTCACCCAGAGACGCAGTATTTT.